A single sample gave rise to the 6 T cell receptor beta chains below, sequenced in a study of blood T cell repertoires in COVID-19. Assay: immunoSEQ multiplex PCR; the TCRdb copy retains only in-frame clones and omits some. The sample includes 300,000 to 400,000 clones, about nine tenths seen only once; the top ten take under 2%. The sample comprised peripheral blood. The receptors originated from a woman in her thirties with COVID-19, enrolled during active disease.

The CDR3 is CASGEISTGELFF. CDR3 nucleotide sequence: TGTGCCAGCGGAGAGATAAGTACCGGGGAGCTGTTTTTT. The chain links TRBV27 to TRBJ2-2; no definite D call. This CDR3 is 13 amino acids long. Per the germline V gene, CDR1 is MNHEY and CDR2 is SMNVEV (reference sequence). Trimming cost V 8 bases and J 5 bases, with 12 bases left between them.

The rearrangement uses TRBV5-1 and TRBJ1-1; D remains ambiguous. The CDR3 contains 17 residues. Deletions cut 0 bases from V and 0 bases from J, with 15 bases between. The V gene's germline CDR1 is SGHRS and CDR2 YFSETQ. The CDR3: CASSLGTENHMNTEAFF. The CDR3 region has the DNA TGCGCCAGCAGCTTGGGTACAGAGAATCACATGAACACTGAAGCTTTCTTT.

The chain links TRBV6-5 to TRBJ2-7, with 8 bases lining up with TRBD1. The length of the CDR3 is 15 residues. CDR1 MNHEY and CDR2 SVGAGI come from the germline V gene. Losses at the gene ends were 2 bases for V and 1 base for J; bases not matched to a gene: 4. The CDR3 is CASSYARGRSYEQYF. The CDR3 nucleotides are TGTGCCAGCAGTTACGCCAGGGGGCGGTCCTACGAGCAGTACTTC.

V gene TRBV6-5 combines with J gene TRBJ1-4; TRBD1 aligns across 10 bases. There are 14 residues in the CDR3. Germline V gives CDR1 MNHEY, CDR2 SVGAGI. After removal of 6 bases from V and 8 bases from J, the junction contained 6 bases not matched to a gene. Here the CDR3 reads CASRGTGAGEKLFF. In DNA, the CDR3 is TGTGCCAGCAGAGGGACAGGGGCCGGGGAAAAACTGTTTTTT.

This clone was seen once. The chain has TRBV19 and TRBJ1-5; TRBD1 matches 9 bases. Germline V gene lookup returns CDR1 LNHDA and CDR2 SQIVND (reference sequence). After removal of 4 bases from V and 7 bases from J, the junction contained 5 bases not matched to a gene. This CDR3 is built from 14 residues. The CDR3 nucleotides read TGTGCCAGTAGTACAGGGACAGGGAGCCAGCCCCAGCATTTT. Translated, it gives CASSTGTGSQPQHF.

V gene TRBV14 combines with J gene TRBJ2-1, with D possibly matching TRBD2 (5 bases). The CDR3 totals 16 residues. Germline V gene data show CDR1 as SGHDN and CDR2 as FVKESK. Deletions cut 0 bases from V and 2 bases from J, with 11 bases between. DNA of the CDR3: TGTGCCAGCAGCCAAGATCGGACGGGAACCTACAATGAGCAGTTCTTC. It specifies CASSQDRTGTYNEQFF. Full variable domain (outside the CDR3, taken from reference TRBV14 and TRBJ2-1): EAGVTQFPSHSVIEKGQTVTLRCDPISGHDNLYWYRRVMGKEIKFLLHFVKESKQDESGMPNNRFLAERTGGTYSTLKVQPAELEDSGVYFCASSQDRTGTYNEQFFGPGTRLTVL.